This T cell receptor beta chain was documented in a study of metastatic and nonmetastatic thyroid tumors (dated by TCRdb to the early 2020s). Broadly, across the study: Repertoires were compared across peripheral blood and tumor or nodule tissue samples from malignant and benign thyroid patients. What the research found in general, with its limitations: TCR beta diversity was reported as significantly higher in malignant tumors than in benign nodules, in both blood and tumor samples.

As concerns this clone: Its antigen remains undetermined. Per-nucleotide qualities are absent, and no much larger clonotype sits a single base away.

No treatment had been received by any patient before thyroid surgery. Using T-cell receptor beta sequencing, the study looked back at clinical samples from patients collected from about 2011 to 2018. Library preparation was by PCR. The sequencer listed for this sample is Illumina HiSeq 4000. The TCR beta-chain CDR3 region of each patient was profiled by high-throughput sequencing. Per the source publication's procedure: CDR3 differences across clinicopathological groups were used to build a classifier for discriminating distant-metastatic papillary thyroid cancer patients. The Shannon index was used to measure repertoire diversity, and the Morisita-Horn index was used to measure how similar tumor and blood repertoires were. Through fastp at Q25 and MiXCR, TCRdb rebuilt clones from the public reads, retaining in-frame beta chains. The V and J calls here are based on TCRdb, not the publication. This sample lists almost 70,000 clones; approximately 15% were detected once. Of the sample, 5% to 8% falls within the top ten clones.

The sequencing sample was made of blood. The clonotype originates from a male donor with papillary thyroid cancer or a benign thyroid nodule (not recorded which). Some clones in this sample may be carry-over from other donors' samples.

The DNA reads as follows: TGTGCCAGTAGTATAGGCCGACGACAGGACCTAACCTACAATGAGCAGTTCTTC. Translated, this is CASSIGRRQDLTYNEQFF. Recombination joined TRBV19 with TRBJ2-1; the D gene is perhaps TRBD1, on 6 matching bases. The CDR3, from cysteine to phenylalanine, totals 18 residues. Only CDR3 DNA remains: 54 bases, in frame from the first base. V is reduced by 1 base and J by 2 bases, leaving a spacing of 18 bases between them. From a lookup of the germline V gene (reference sequence), CDR1 and CDR2 are LNHDA and SQIVND.